This entry lists 20 T cell receptor beta chains sequenced from one sample in a study of control samples from healthy donors and cancer patients. Here immunoSEQ multiplex PCR was the method, and the copy in TCRdb shows in-frame clones only, minus some. The sample holds 90,000 to 150,000 clones, about 91% seen once. Sequenced input: blood. These receptors were obtained from a man in his forties in good health.

This clone is a singleton in its sample. The chain joins TRBV5-1 to TRBJ2-7, with TRBD2 matching 13 bases. CDR3 length: 15 amino acids. J was trimmed by 4 bases and V by 4 bases; bases with no gene match: 5. CDR1 and CDR2 from the germline V gene are SGHRS and YFSETQ. CDR3 nucleotides: TGCGCCAGCAGCGCCGGGACTAGCGGGGTTTACGAGCAGTACTTC. Protein sequence: CASSAGTSGVYEQYF.

This chain connects TRBV2 to TRBJ2-1, with D hard to call. V lost 7 bases and J lost 9, with 16 bases in between. This CDR3 comprises 13 residues. Per the germline V gene, CDR1 is SNHLY and CDR2 is FYNNEI. CDR3 sequence (DNA): TGTGCCAGCACTAACGTCAAGCGAAGTGAGCAGTTCTTC. Translating it yields CASTNVKRSEQFF.

This clone was found once. The chain has TRBV6-1 and TRBJ1-2; no definite D call. The CDR3 consists of 15 residues. Trimming took 2 bases from V and 6 from J, leaving 16 bases between them. Germline assignment: CDR1 MNHNS and CDR2 SASEGT. The CDR3 sequence is CASSENYYLGDGYTF. CDR3 in DNA: TGTGCCAGCAGTGAAAACTATTACCTGGGTGATGGCTACACCTTC.

This chain connects TRBV7-9 to TRBJ1-1; D is possibly TRBD1 (6 bases). Trimming pared 5 bases from V and 0 bases from J, leaving 10 bases between. The germline gives CDR1 SEHNR, CDR2 FQNEAQ (reference sequence). The CDR3 runs to 14 residues. CDR3 sequence: CASSAWTVNTEAFF. The DNA of the CDR3 is TGTGCCAGCAGCGCCTGGACAGTGAACACTGAAGCTTTCTTT.

The chain joins TRBV29-1 to TRBJ1-2; no definite D call. V was shortened by 4 bases and J by 4 bases, with 7 bases between the two germline ends. This CDR3 region has 11 residues. Germline assignment: CDR1 SQVTM and CDR2 ANQGSEA. CDR3 sequence: CSVVISYGYTF. CDR3 DNA sequence: TGCAGCGTTGTAATTTCCTATGGCTACACCTTC.

This chain uses TRBV12-3 or TRBV12-4 with TRBJ1-2, with TRBD1 as a possible D gene (5 bases). There are 11 residues in the CDR3. V was cut by 6 bases and J by 7 bases, with 9 bases left in between. CDR3 loop: CASRAGLGYTF. The CDR3 nucleotides read TGTGCCAGCAGAGCGGGACTTGGCTACACCTTC.

This clone was seen a single time. The chain couples TRBV6-5 to TRBJ2-7; D unresolved. V shed 7 bases and J shed 2 bases, with 9 bases lying between them. The CDR3 length is 12 residues. The germline V gene encodes CDR1 MNHEY and CDR2 SVGAGI. CDR3 DNA: TGTGCCAGCAAGGGCGGCACCTACGAGCAGTACTTC. It translates to CASKGGTYEQYF.

This clone has a handful of counts. The V and J genes are TRBV2 and TRBJ2-3; D ambiguous. Deletions cut 6 bases from V and 1 base from J, with 14 bases between. The CDR3 spans 15 residues. From germline, CDR1 is SNHLY and CDR2 FYNNEI. The CDR3 loop reads CASRLTTSGTDTQYF. The CDR3 nucleotides are TGTGCCAGCAGACTTACCACGAGTGGCACAGATACGCAGTATTTT. Full variable domain (missing parts from reference TRBV2 and TRBJ2-3): EPEVTQTPSHQVTQMGQEVILRCVPISNHLYFYWYRQILGQKVEFLVSFYNNEISEKSEIFDDQFSVERPDGSNFTLKIRSTKLEDSAMYFCASRLTTSGTDTQYFGPGTRLTVL.

The chain links TRBV2 to TRBJ1-3; no clear D gene. This CDR3 has 15 residues. Germline V gene sequence: CDR1 SNHLY, CDR2 FYNNEI. V lost 2 bases and J 0 bases, leaving 8 bases between the germline ends. The CDR3 coding sequence is TGTGCCAGCAGTGAACAGGCCCCCTCTGGAAACACCATATATTTT. This codes for CASSEQAPSGNTIYF.

V gene TRBV25-1 combines with J gene TRBJ2-1; either TRBD1 or TRBD2 may fit D (5 bases each). The ends were cut back, 5 bases at V and 4 bases at J, with 15 bases in the middle. The CDR3 is 15 residues long. Germline CDR1 MGHDK, CDR2 SYGVNS. CDR3 region: CASSWDGSLYNEQFF. The DNA for the CDR3 is TGTGCCAGCAGTTGGGACGGATCCCTTTACAATGAGCAGTTCTTC. The whole variable domain, remainder taken from reference TRBV25-1 and TRBJ2-1, is EADIYQTPRYLVIGTGKKITLECSQTMGHDKMYWYQQDPGMELHLIHYSYGVNSTEKGDLSSESTVSRIRTEHFPLTLESARPSHTSQYLCASSWDGSLYNEQFFGPGTRLTVL.

This rearrangement joins TRBV9 to TRBJ1-3; D unclear. The CDR3 loop spans 16 amino acids. Per germline, CDR1 SGDLS and CDR2 YYNGEE. The ends were cut back, 0 bases at V and 0 bases at J, with 10 bases in the middle. The chain's CDR3 is CASSVDGGNSGNTIYF. CDR3 DNA sequence: TGTGCCAGCAGCGTAGACGGCGGTAACTCTGGAAACACCATATATTTT. The whole variable domain, filled in from reference TRBV9 and TRBJ1-3, reads DSGVTQTPKHLITATGQRVTLRCSPRSGDLSVYWYQQSLDQGLQFLIQYYNGEERAKGNILERFSAQQFPDLHSELNLSSLELGDSALYFCASSVDGGNSGNTIYFGEGSWLTVV.

The genes are TRBV7-2 and TRBJ1-2; 10 nucleotides match TRBD1. V lost 3 bases, J lost 4 bases, and 5 bases stayed unmatched. Germline assignment: CDR1 SGHTA and CDR2 FQGNSA. The length of the CDR3 is 15 residues. CDR3 coding DNA: TGTGCCAGCAGCTTTGGACAGGGGGGAGGCTATGGCTACACCTTC. Translation: CASSFGQGGGYGYTF.

The gene calls are TRBV7-2 and TRBJ2-7, with no clear D. With 0 bases removed from V and 6 bases from J, the gap between germline ends came to 3 bases. The CDR3 is 11 residues long. Germline CDR1 is SGHTA and CDR2 is FQGNSA. The CDR3, as DNA: TGTGCCAGCAGCTTAGCCTTCGAGCAGTACTTC. Residues: CASSLAFEQYF. Filled out from reference TRBV7-2 and TRBJ2-7, the complete variable domain reads GAGVSQSPSNKVTEKGKDVELRCDPISGHTALYWYRQSLGQGLEFLIYFQGNSAPDKSGLPSDRFSAERTGGSVSTLTIQRTQQEDSAVYLCASSLAFEQYFGPGTRLTVT.

The chain combines TRBV3-1 (or the pseudogene TRBV3-2) with TRBJ2-3; 8 bases line up with TRBD1. J gave up 2 bases and V 11 bases, and 6 bases lay outside the gene matches. From germline, CDR1 is LGHDT and CDR2 YNNKEL (reference sequence). The CDR3 is made up of 13 amino acids. In DNA form, the CDR3 reads TGTGCCTCCCAGGGGGCGCCCACAGATACGCAGTATTTT. It yields the protein CASQGAPTDTQYF.

V gene TRBV6-2 or TRBV6-3 combines with J gene TRBJ1-1; 9 bases map to TRBD1. Germline CDR1 MNHEY, CDR2 SVGEGT. J gave up 3 bases and V 2 bases, and 4 bases lay outside the gene matches. This CDR3 region has 15 residues. This chain's CDR3 is CASSYATGGYTEAFF. Here the CDR3 DNA reads TGTGCCAGCAGTTACGCTACAGGGGGCTACACTGAAGCTTTCTTT.

The chain links TRBV6-1 to TRBJ2-3; tentatively, D is TRBD2 (6 bases). CDR3 length: 17 residues. CDR1 is MNHNS, CDR2 SASEGT, per germline. The ends were cut back, 2 bases at V and 2 bases at J, with 17 bases in the middle. CDR3 nucleotides: TGTGCCAGCAGTGAACTGTTTGGGGGGACCTTCACAGATACGCAGTATTTT. This sequence encodes CASSELFGGTFTDTQYF.

In DNA, the CDR3 is TGTGCCAGCAGCTTGGTCCGGGCCACCGGGGAGCTGTTTTTT. Its translation is CASSLVRATGELFF. The chain uses TRBV5-6 and TRBJ2-2, with D uncertain. This CDR3 comprises 14 residues. Looked up from germline, CDR1 is SGHDT and CDR2 is YYEEEE. The V gene lost 0 bases and the J gene lost 4 bases, with 7 bases spanning the gap.

This rearrangement joins TRBV6-2 or TRBV6-3 to TRBJ1-5; D remains unclear. The CDR3 length is 15 residues. CDR1 MNHEY and CDR2 SVGEGT come from the germline V gene. Trimming left V 2 bases short and J 6 bases short, with 14 bases between. CDR3 bases: TGTGCCAGCAGTTACACGGCGGGTTTTTCTCAGCCCCAGCATTTT. It yields the protein CASSYTAGFSQPQHF.

With regard to this clone: One junction end disagrees with the germline gene, perhaps due to a read error. V usage is TRBV3-1 (or the pseudogene TRBV3-2) and J usage is TRBJ2-4, with D perhaps TRBD2 (5 bases). This CDR3 spans 15 amino acids. Germline V gene data show CDR1 as LGHDT and CDR2 as YNNKEL (reference sequence). Here the CDR3 DNA reads TGTGCCAGCAGCGAAGAGTTCGGGAAAGCAAACATTCAGTACTTC. It codes for CASSEEFGKANIQYF.

V is TRBV7-2 and J is TRBJ2-5; 9 positions match TRBD1. CDR1 and CDR2 from the germline V gene are SGHTA and FQGNSA. This CDR3 comprises 16 residues. With V trimmed by 5 bases and J by 6 bases, 13 bases remained unmatched. CDR3 coding DNA: TGTGCCAGCAGCCGCGGGACTACAGGGGGCTTGAAGACCCAGTACTTC. This sequence encodes CASSRGTTGGLKTQYF.